Presented here are 29 T cell receptor beta chains from one specimen sequenced in a study of blood T cell repertoires in COVID-19. Assay: immunoSEQ multiplex PCR; the TCRdb copy retains only in-frame clones and omits some. The sample lists roughly 260,000 clones; 83% were seen once. The sequencing input was PBMCs or T cells enriched from blood (not recorded which). All receptors derive from a woman in her thirties or forties who had been exposed to COVID-19.

This chain uses TRBV3-1 (or the pseudogene TRBV3-2) with TRBJ2-3; tentative D call: TRBD2 (7 bases). CDR3 length equals 16 residues. V was pared by 4 bases and J by 5 bases, with 19 bases between. The germline CDR1 and CDR2 sequences are LGHDT and YNNKEL (reference sequence). CDR3 bases: TGTGCCAGCAGCCCATATGGGACATCGGGGGGAGATACGCAGTATTTT. Amino acids: CASSPYGTSGGDTQYF.

V and J are TRBV19 and TRBJ1-2, with unresolved D. Trimming left V 8 bases short and J 6 bases short, with 13 bases between. The CDR3 consists of 12 residues. Germline V lookup: CDR1 LNHDA, CDR2 SQIVND (reference sequence). The CDR3 nucleotides are TGTGCCAGTGAGGGCGAGTTCAATGGCTACACCTTC. It codes for CASEGEFNGYTF.

The chain combines TRBV4-1 with TRBJ1-5; 9 bases fit TRBD1. The CDR3 length is 15 residues. The V segment lost 4 bases and the J segment 4 bases; nucleotides outside the gene matches: 5. Per the germline V gene, CDR1 is MGHRA and CDR2 is YSYEKL. DNA for the CDR3: TGCGCCAGCAGCCTCGGGGGGACAGGGAATCAGCCCCAGCATTTT. Its translation: CASSLGGTGNQPQHF.

V is TRBV5-4 and J is TRBJ1-5, with D maybe TRBD1 (6 bases). Germline V gives CDR1 SGHNT, CDR2 YYREEE (reference sequence). The CDR3 spans 17 residues. The V gene lost 0 bases and the J gene lost 2 bases, with 15 bases spanning the gap. The CDR3 sequence: CASSLGTRGAGNQPQHF. DNA for the CDR3: TGTGCCAGCAGCTTGGGGACGCGGGGGGCAGGCAATCAGCCCCAGCATTTT.

This chain links TRBV5-8 with TRBJ2-7; the D gene is possibly TRBD1 (7 bases). V lost 2 bases to trimming and J lost 6 bases, with 12 bases between them. The CDR3 covers 13 residues. Germline assignment: CDR1 SGHTS and CDR2 YDEGEE. In DNA form, the CDR3 reads TGTGCCAGCAGCTTCGCAGGGGGGTTCGAGCAGTACTTC. Its translation: CASSFAGGFEQYF.

This clone was picked up one time. This chain joins TRBV5-1 and TRBJ1-5, with D uncertain. The CDR3 runs to 14 residues. Trimming stripped 5 bases from V and 2 bases from J, with 11 bases between. CDR1 is SGHRS, CDR2 YFSETQ, per germline. Here the CDR3 DNA reads TGCGCCAGCAGTAAACGGGGTGGCAATCAGCCCCAGCATTTT. It specifies CASSKRGGNQPQHF.

This clone occurred once. The chain links TRBV19 to TRBJ1-4; D might be TRBD1 (6 bases). CDR3 length equals 15 residues. Germline V gives CDR1 LNHDA, CDR2 SQIVND (reference sequence). The V end lost 5 bases, the J end lost 0 bases, and 10 bases lay between the germline ends. The CDR3 region has the DNA TGTGCCAGTAGTGCATCAGGGGCAACTAATGAAAAACTGTTTTTT. Translation: CASSASGATNEKLFF.

This rearrangement joins TRBV9 to TRBJ1-6; D gene ambiguous. CDR1 and CDR2 (germline): SGDLS, YYNGEE. CDR3 length equals 15 residues. V was clipped by 0 bases and J by 7 bases, with 11 bases between them. Here the CDR3 reads CASSVAGGENSPLHF. CDR3 sequence (DNA): TGTGCCAGCAGCGTAGCGGGAGGAGAGAATTCACCCCTCCACTTT.

The rearrangement joins TRBV7-3 to TRBJ2-2; 10 bases match TRBD2. Germline V lookup: CDR1 SGHTA, CDR2 FQGTGA. The length of the CDR3 is 18 residues. With 5 bases clipped from V and 2 bases from J, the junction kept 11 bases outside the gene matches. The CDR3 nucleotides read TGTGCCAGCAGCGTAGGGGCTAGCGGGGGAGTCAACACCGGGGAGCTGTTTTTT. Translating gives CASSVGASGGVNTGELFF.

The chain has TRBV7-2 and TRBJ2-7; 7 bases match TRBD1. Germline V gives CDR1 SGHTA, CDR2 FQGNSA. V was clipped by 3 bases and J by 0 bases; unmatched bases: 5. The CDR3 is 15 residues long. Here the CDR3 reads CASSFGAGGSYEQYF. In nucleotides, the CDR3 is TGTGCCAGCAGCTTCGGGGCAGGGGGCTCCTACGAGCAGTACTTC.

This chain uses TRBV27 with TRBJ2-1, with TRBD1 matching over 7 bases. Losses at the gene ends were 3 bases for V and 6 bases for J; bases not matched to a gene: 5. CDR3 size: 14 residues. Germline V CDR1 and CDR2: MNHEY, SMNVEV (reference sequence). CDR3 protein: CASSFSGQTNEQFF. As DNA, the CDR3 is TGTGCCAGCAGTTTCTCGGGACAGACCAATGAGCAGTTCTTC.

For this clone: Other DNA sequences in this sample translate to the same CDR3. The CDR3 nucleotides are TGTGCCAGCAGTGAACTTCGGGGGGGAGAGACCCAGTACTTC. Protein product: CASSELRGGETQYF. The gene calls are TRBV6-1 and TRBJ2-5, with TRBD2 matching over 8 bases. Germline lookup yields CDR1 MNHNS and CDR2 SASEGT. V shed 2 bases and J 4 bases; nucleotides not matched to a gene: 3. CDR3 length equals 14 residues.

This clone occurred a few times. V is TRBV5-6 and J is TRBJ1-2; D uncertain. CDR3 length equals 14 residues. Germline CDR1 SGHDT, CDR2 YYEEEE. V shed 1 base and J shed 3 bases, with 10 bases lying between them. The CDR3 DNA is TGTGCCAGCAGCTTGCGGGGTACGGACTATGGCTACACCTTC. Amino acid sequence: CASSLRGTDYGYTF.

J is TRBJ2-6 and V is TRBV5-4; TRBD1 matches 11 bases. Trimming at V came to 4 bases and at J to 1 base, leaving 7 bases not matched to a gene. Looked up from germline, CDR1 is SGHNT and CDR2 is YYREEE (reference sequence). The CDR3 has 18 residues. CDR3 sequence: CASSPGQGVASGANVLTF. CDR3 DNA sequence: TGTGCCAGCAGCCCGGGACAGGGGGTTGCTTCTGGGGCCAACGTCCTGACTTTC.

The chain links TRBV9 to TRBJ1-3; the D is unclear. The CDR3 consists of 17 residues. Trimming pared 3 bases from V and 3 bases from J, leaving 19 bases between. Looked up from germline, CDR1 is SGDLS and CDR2 is YYNGEE. This CDR3 reads CASSATGVPAGGNTIYF. The CDR3 nucleotides read TGTGCCAGCAGCGCTACTGGGGTGCCAGCGGGTGGAAACACCATATATTTT.

This chain uses TRBV5-1 with TRBJ2-5, with 7 nucleotides matching TRBD2. V dropped 7 bases and J dropped 5; count of bases not matched to a gene: 17. The CDR3 loop spans 16 amino acids. The V gene's germline CDR1 is SGHRS and CDR2 YFSETQ. CDR3 residues: CASAHVAGGTGETQYF. The CDR3 DNA sequence: TGCGCCAGCGCCCATGTAGCGGGTGGCACGGGGGAGACCCAGTACTTC.

This sequence joins TRBV25-1 and TRBJ2-2, with D possibly matching TRBD2 (5 bases). V was shortened by 5 bases and J by 0 bases, with 10 bases between the two germline ends. Germline V gives CDR1 MGHDK, CDR2 SYGVNS. The CDR3 runs to 15 residues. DNA of the CDR3: TGTGCCAGCAGTACGAGCGGTACGAACACCGGGGAGCTGTTTTTT. Amino acids: CASSTSGTNTGELFF.

This rearrangement joins TRBV19 to TRBJ2-5, with 7 bases identical to TRBD1. The CDR3 length is 15 residues. Germline assignment: CDR1 LNHDA and CDR2 SQIVND (reference sequence). The J segment lost 1 base and the V segment lost 8 bases, leaving 10 bases of the junction unmatched. CDR3 amino acids: CASSGTVIPQETQYF. DNA for the CDR3: TGTGCCAGTTCCGGGACAGTTATTCCCCAAGAGACCCAGTACTTC.

A note on this clone: Other DNA sequences of this sample code for an identical CDR3. The chain employs TRBV18 and TRBJ1-3; 9 bases match TRBD1. The germline V gene encodes CDR1 KGHSH and CDR2 LQKENI. Losses at the gene ends were 3 bases for V and 4 bases for J; bases not matched to a gene: 1. The length of the CDR3 is 14 residues. The CDR3 loop is CASSPDRGGNTIYF. CDR3 DNA sequence: TGTGCCAGCTCACCCGACAGGGGGGGAAACACCATATATTTT.

This clone was observed a single time. The V call is TRBV7-2, the J call TRBJ1-4, with 8 positions matching TRBD1. The germline CDR1 and CDR2 sequences are SGHTA and FQGNSA. The CDR3 contains 14 residues. J gave up 7 bases and V 7 bases, and 8 bases lay outside the gene matches. The CDR3 loop is CASTVGQGGEKLFF. CDR3 nucleotides: TGTGCCAGCACCGTTGGACAGGGAGGTGAAAAACTGTTTTTT. Full variable domain (outside the CDR3, taken from reference TRBV7-2 and TRBJ1-4): GAGVSQSPSNKVTEKGKDVELRCDPISGHTALYWYRQSLGQGLEFLIYFQGNSAPDKSGLPSDRFSAERTGGSVSTLTIQRTQQEDSAVYLCASTVGQGGEKLFFGSGTQLSVL.

CDR3 nucleotide sequence: TGTGCCAGCTCACCCCGGGACTCACAAGAGACCCAGTACTTC. Translated, it gives CASSPRDSQETQYF. V usage is TRBV18 and J usage is TRBJ2-5; TRBD2 might be the D (6 bases). CDR1 and CDR2 from the germline V gene are KGHSH and LQKENI. Trimming removed 3 bases at V and 2 bases at J, with 10 bases between. This CDR3 spans 14 amino acids.

The chain joins TRBV3-1 (or the pseudogene TRBV3-2) to TRBJ1-1; D gene unclear. V lost 3 bases and J lost 1, with 6 bases in between. In germline, CDR1 is LGHDT, CDR2 YNNKEL (reference sequence). This CDR3 has 13 amino acids. CDR3 protein: CASSQLRNTEAFF. DNA for the CDR3: TGTGCCAGCAGCCAGCTGAGGAACACTGAAGCTTTCTTT.

The chain has TRBV21-1 and TRBJ2-7; the listed D gene, TRBD1, was not tested against the DNA. TRBV21-1 is reported as a pseudogene. The CDR3 extends over 18 amino acids. The CDR3 DNA follows: TGTGCCAGCAGCAAAGAGCCCAACGCGGAGGAGGGGGCGCGGAACCAGTACTTC. Translation: CASSKEPNAEEGARNQYF.

Note on this clone: Other DNA sequences of this sample code for an identical CDR3. This sequence joins TRBV7-9 and TRBJ1-5, with 8 bases lining up with TRBD1. The junction had 6 bases not matched to a gene; V was cut back by 1 base and J by 7 bases. Germline V gives CDR1 SEHNR, CDR2 FQNEAQ (reference sequence). The length of the CDR3 is 15 residues. The CDR3 DNA reads as TGTGCCAGCAGCTTAGACGGACAGGGCGGACAGCCCCAGCATTTT. Translated, it gives CASSLDGQGGQPQHF.

The genes are TRBV27 and TRBJ1-5; D perhaps matches TRBD1 (5 bases). Germline values: CDR1 MNHEY, CDR2 SMNVEV (reference sequence). CDR3 length: 15 amino acids. V was clipped by 1 base and J by 1 base, with 8 bases between them. For the CDR3, the DNA is TGTGCCAGCAGTTTATTGGGGCAGAGCAATCAGCCCCAGCATTTT. It translates to CASSLLGQSNQPQHF.

This clone was picked up one time. This chain joins TRBV6-5 and TRBJ1-4, with D perhaps matching TRBD1 (5 bases). This CDR3 contains 15 residues. Germline CDR1 and CDR2: MNHEY and SVGAGI. Trimming shortened V by 6 bases and J by 4 bases, and 15 bases separated the two germline ends. The CDR3 reads CASRPFGAHNEKLFF. CDR3 DNA: TGTGCCAGCAGACCCTTTGGGGCCCATAATGAAAAACTGTTTTTT.

This sequence joins TRBV7-9 and TRBJ2-5; TRBD2 might be the D (6 bases). The length of the CDR3 is 14 residues. V lost 0 bases and J 2 bases, leaving 7 bases between the germline ends. CDR1 is SEHNR, CDR2 FQNEAQ, per germline (reference sequence). The CDR3 spells CASSLAEGQETQYF. CDR3 coding DNA: TGTGCCAGCAGCTTAGCGGAGGGACAAGAGACCCAGTACTTC.

This clone appeared a few times. This chain uses TRBV11-3 with TRBJ2-1, with D perhaps TRBD2 (6 bases). The length of the CDR3 is 16 residues. With 5 bases removed from V and 7 bases from J, the gap between germline ends came to 21 bases. The germline V gene encodes CDR1 SGHNT and CDR2 YENEEA. CDR3 nucleotide sequence: TGTGCCAGCAGCCCTCCCCTGGGGGGAGGCGGGAATGAGCAGTTCTTC. This gives the protein CASSPPLGGGGNEQFF.

This clone was observed once. V and J are TRBV27 and TRBJ2-7; possible D gene TRBD2, 6 bases. Germline V gene sequence: CDR1 MNHEY, CDR2 SMNVEV (reference sequence). V was cut by 4 bases and J by 3 bases, with 16 bases left in between. This CDR3 comprises 15 residues. CDR3 coding DNA: TGTGCCAGCAGTTGGGCCGGGGGATCAGGCTACGAGCAGTACTTC. As protein: CASSWAGGSGYEQYF.